What follows is one TCR beta chain and its context. The data belong to a study of T-cell reconstitution after alpha-beta-depleted transplantation in children. Unique molecular identifiers were used to barcode this TCRbeta library. TCRdb passed the PCR reads through MiXCR, listing each CDR3 protein once. The sample lists around 400,000 distinct CDR3 sequences; around 21% were seen once. J gave up 6 bases and V 3 bases, and 10 bases lay outside the gene matches. Germline loops: CDR1 SQVTM, CDR2 ANQGSEA. The CDR3 has 14 residues. The sample consisted of PBMCs from the stem cell graft donor, taken from the stem cell graft. The receptor's source is a human donor who donated a stem cell graft to a child with acute myeloid leukemia. This sequence joins TRBV29-1 and TRBJ2-7; TRBD2 matches 8 bases. The CDR3 region has the DNA TGCAGCGTTGACGCAGCGGGAGTCGGCTCCGAGCAGTACTTC. Translating it yields CSVDAAGVGSEQYF.